These T cell receptor beta chains were read from a single sample in a study of CD8 T cells in Susac syndrome. TCRdb reanalysed the immunoSEQ multiplex PCR reads using MiXCR and keeps one entry per CDR3 protein. This repertoire shows hundreds of thousands of distinct CDR3 sequences, 95% found once; its top ten account for about 0.088%. Sequencing was done on a sample of CD4+ T cells from PBMCs. The receptor source for this set is a human donor with multiple sclerosis. Both conserved end residues are part of each CDR3. The D gene is left open where the match is weak. Size tells how often a clone was seen (once, few, many) or the class of an expanded clone, and some rows leave it out.

size: .
V: TRBV20-1
D: .
J: TRBJ1-5
CDR3: CSARDRGQPQHF
DNA: TGCAGTGCTAGAGATCGGGGTCAGCCCCAGCATTTT

size: .
V: TRBV2
D: TRBD1
J: TRBJ2-7
CDR3: CASSEATGGPYEQYF
DNA: TGTGCCAGCAGTGAAGCCACAGGGGGCCCCTACGAGCAGTACTTC

size: once
V: TRBV7-9
D: .
J: TRBJ1-3
CDR3: CASSSREGSENTIYF
DNA: TGTGCCAGCAGCTCTCGCGAGGGGTCAGAAAACACCATATATTTT

size: .
V: TRBV30
D: TRBD1
J: TRBJ2-5
CDR3: CAWSEGATQYF
DNA: TGTGCCTGGAGCGAGGGGGCAACCCAGTACTTC

size: .
V: TRBV6-6
D: TRBD1
J: TRBJ2-7
CDR3: CASSQDRARDEQYF
DNA: TGTGCCAGCAGCCAAGACAGGGCTCGGGACGAGCAGTACTTC

size: .
V: TRBV5-1
D: TRBD2
J: TRBJ2-7
CDR3: CASSTTSGFLYEQYF
DNA: TGCGCCAGCAGCACGACTAGCGGGTTTCTCTACGAGCAGTACTTC

size: .
V: TRBV19
D: .
J: TRBJ1-1
CDR3: CASSIALNRFGRPRFF
DNA: TGTGCCAGTAGTATAGCGCTAAATAGGTTTGGACGGCCCCGATTCTTT

size: once
V: TRBV5-4
D: .
J: TRBJ2-5
CDR3: CASSLGMDGEETQYF
DNA: TGTGCCAGCAGCTTGGGGATGGACGGGGAAGAGACCCAGTACTTC

size: .
V: TRBV2
D: TRBD1
J: TRBJ1-2
CDR3: CASRPGQTYGYTF
DNA: TGTGCCAGCAGGCCGGGACAGACCTATGGCTACACCTTC

size: .
V: TRBV7-2
D: .
J: TRBJ1-5
CDR3: CASSFVELGQPQHF
DNA: TGTGCCAGCAGCTTCGTTGAGCTCGGGCAGCCCCAGCATTTT

size: .
V: TRBV18
D: .
J: TRBJ1-2
CDR3: CASSPLDYGYTF
DNA: TGTGCCAGCTCACCACTCGACTATGGCTACACCTTC

size: .
V: TRBV20-1
D: .
J: TRBJ2-7
CDR3: CSAGPTAGYEQYF
DNA: TGCAGTGCTGGACCGACTGCGGGGTACGAGCAGTACTTC

size: .
V: TRBV5-1
D: .
J: TRBJ1-1
CDR3: CASSFPGETEAFF
DNA: TGCGCCAGCAGCTTTCCGGGGGAGACTGAAGCTTTCTTT

size: .
V: TRBV20-1
D: .
J: TRBJ2-5
CDR3: CSAPTRLEQETQYF
DNA: TGCAGTGCCCCAACACGACTTGAACAAGAGACCCAGTACTTC

size: .
V: TRBV15
D: .
J: TRBJ1-5
CDR3: CATSRDPWTPNQPQHF
DNA: TGTGCCACCAGCAGAGACCCTTGGACACCTAATCAGCCCCAGCATTTT

size: .
V: TRBV7-2
D: TRBD2
J: TRBJ2-7
CDR3: CASSASGRGHEQYF
DNA: TGTGCCAGCAGCGCGAGCGGGAGGGGCCACGAGCAGTACTTC

size: .
V: TRBV20-1
D: TRBD2
J: TRBJ2-3
CDR3: CSASASGFTDTQYF
DNA: TGCAGTGCTAGTGCTAGCGGCTTCACAGATACGCAGTATTTT

size: .
V: TRBV15
D: .
J: TRBJ2-6
CDR3: CATSRAPGYGANVLTF
DNA: TGTGCCACCAGCAGGGCCCCAGGGTATGGGGCCAACGTCCTGACTTTC

size: .
V: TRBV28
D: .
J: TRBJ1-1
CDR3: CASSTRQKEAFF
DNA: TGTGCCAGCAGTACCCGACAGAAGGAAGCTTTCTTT

size: few
V: TRBV20-1
D: .
J: TRBJ1-6
CDR3: CSARQLSSYNSPLHF
DNA: TGCAGTGCTAGGCAGTTGAGCTCCTATAATTCACCCCTCCACTTT

size: .
V: TRBV25-1
D: .
J: TRBJ1-1
CDR3: CASSESGFPEAFF
DNA: TGTGCCAGCAGTGAATCCGGGTTCCCTGAAGCTTTCTTT

size: once
V: TRBV5-1
D: .
J: TRBJ1-2
CDR3: CASSLAGGPGYGYTF
DNA: TGCGCCAGCAGCTTGGCCGGCGGCCCAGGATATGGCTACACCTTC

size: .
V: TRBV5-1
D: .
J: TRBJ2-7
CDR3: CASSFGGGSSYEQYF
DNA: TGCGCCAGCAGCTTCGGGGGCGGATCCTCCTACGAGCAGTACTTC

size: .
V: TRBV20-1
D: .
J: TRBJ1-3
CDR3: CSAIGAGNTIYF
DNA: TGCAGTGCTATAGGGGCTGGAAACACCATATATTTT

size: once
V: TRBV2
D: TRBD2
J: TRBJ2-4
CDR3: CASSKVRLADPIQYF
DNA: TGTGCCAGCAGTAAAGTGAGACTAGCGGACCCCATTCAGTACTTC

size: .
V: TRBV29-1
D: .
J: TRBJ2-5
CDR3: CSVDPLLQETQYF
DNA: TGCAGCGTTGACCCTCTACTCCAAGAGACCCAGTACTTC

size: .
V: TRBV12-3/TRBV12-4
D: .
J: TRBJ2-5
CDR3: CASSSQGAEGGRETQYF
DNA: TGTGCCAGCAGTTCCCAGGGGGCTGAGGGGGGGCGCGAGACCCAGTACTTC

size: .
V: TRBV29-1
D: TRBD1
J: TRBJ1-2
CDR3: CSVAKTGGYGYTF
DNA: TGCAGCGTTGCAAAAACAGGGGGCTATGGCTACACCTTC

size: .
V: TRBV20-1
D: .
J: TRBJ2-3
CDR3: CSARDVSMGTDTQYF
DNA: TGCAGTGCTAGAGATGTGTCGATGGGCACAGATACGCAGTATTTT

size: .
V: TRBV30
D: .
J: TRBJ2-1
CDR3: CAWSVRRNDAEFF
DNA: TGTGCCTGGAGTGTACGACGGAACGACGCTGAGTTCTTC

size: .
V: TRBV7-8
D: TRBD1
J: TRBJ1-2
CDR3: CASSSQGDGYTF
DNA: TGTGCCAGCAGCTCACAGGGGGATGGCTACACCTTC

size: once
V: TRBV4-1
D: .
J: TRBJ1-1
CDR3: CASSQDPGGLMAFF
DNA: TGCGCCAGCAGCCAAGATCCCGGGGGCTTAATGGCTTTCTTT

size: .
V: TRBV5-1
D: .
J: TRBJ1-2
CDR3: CASAAGRHAPSGYTF
DNA: TGCGCCAGCGCAGCGGGGCGGCACGCACCCTCCGGCTACACCTTC

size: .
V: TRBV18
D: .
J: TRBJ1-2
CDR3: CASSPTPEGNYGYTF
DNA: TGTGCCAGCTCACCGACCCCGGAGGGGAACTATGGCTACACCTTC

size: .
V: TRBV4-1
D: .
J: TRBJ2-6
CDR3: CASSQAKASGANVLTF
DNA: TGCGCCAGCAGCCAAGCAAAGGCATCTGGGGCCAACGTCCTGACTTTC

size: .
V: TRBV6-5
D: .
J: TRBJ2-3
CDR3: CASSYSSILRGQDTQYF
DNA: TGTGCCAGCAGTTACTCCTCAATCTTGAGGGGCCAAGATACGCAGTATTTT

size: .
V: TRBV6-5
D: .
J: TRBJ2-7
CDR3: CASSYPGRPGEQYF
DNA: TGTGCCAGCAGTTACCCAGGGAGGCCCGGCGAGCAGTACTTC

size: .
V: TRBV30
D: .
J: TRBJ1-1
CDR3: CAWNLEGNTEAFF
DNA: TGTGCCTGGAATCTGGAGGGGAACACTGAAGCTTTCTTT

size: .
V: TRBV5-1
D: .
J: TRBJ2-1
CDR3: CASSFIPSEQFF
DNA: TGCGCCAGCAGCTTTATTCCGAGTGAGCAGTTCTTC

size: .
V: TRBV20-1
D: .
J: TRBJ2-2
CDR3: CSARRDNTGELFF
DNA: TGCAGTGCTAGACGGGACAACACCGGGGAGCTGTTTTTT

size: .
V: TRBV29-1
D: .
J: TRBJ1-1
CDR3: CSVVRGGARAFF
DNA: TGCAGCGTTGTCAGGGGAGGAGCTCGAGCTTTCTTT

size: .
V: TRBV20-1
D: .
J: TRBJ2-7
CDR3: CSASRGYEQYF
DNA: TGCAGTGCTAGCCGGGGGTACGAGCAGTACTTC

size: .
V: TRBV30
D: .
J: TRBJ2-7
CDR3: CAWRVGTLYEQYF
DNA: TGTGCCTGGAGAGTGGGGACCCTCTACGAGCAGTACTTC

size: .
V: TRBV20-1
D: .
J: TRBJ2-3
CDR3: CSASGLAQMASTDTQYF
DNA: TGCAGTGCTAGTGGCCTAGCCCAAATGGCAAGCACAGATACGCAGTATTTT

size: .
V: TRBV2
D: .
J: TRBJ2-3
CDR3: CASSEMDSTDTQYF
DNA: TGTGCCAGCAGTGAAATGGACTCCACAGATACGCAGTATTTT

size: .
V: TRBV12-3/TRBV12-4
D: TRBD1
J: TRBJ1-1
CDR3: CASTLYEGAGSEAFF
DNA: TGTGCCAGCACCCTTTACGAGGGGGCAGGTTCTGAAGCTTTCTTT

size: .
V: TRBV18
D: .
J: TRBJ1-1
CDR3: CASSQGPLNTEAFF
DNA: TGTGCCAGCTCACAGGGGCCCCTGAACACTGAAGCTTTCTTT

size: once
V: TRBV3-1
D: TRBD2
J: TRBJ2-1
CDR3: CASSQDVGGSPYNEQFF
DNA: TGTGCCAGCAGCCAAGACGTCGGCGGGAGCCCTTACAATGAGCAGTTCTTC

size: once
V: TRBV29-1
D: TRBD1
J: TRBJ1-4
CDR3: CSVDPGTGPNEKLFF
DNA: TGCAGCGTTGATCCCGGGACAGGGCCTAATGAAAAACTGTTTTTT

size: .
V: TRBV20-1
D: .
J: TRBJ2-1
CDR3: CSATPGVNEQFF
DNA: TGCAGTGCTACCCCAGGGGTGAATGAGCAGTTCTTC

size: .
V: TRBV7-2
D: .
J: TRBJ2-7
CDR3: CASRIWRASSYEQYF
DNA: TGTGCCAGTAGAATCTGGCGGGCCAGCTCCTACGAGCAGTACTTC

size: .
V: TRBV12-5
D: .
J: TRBJ2-7
CDR3: CASGLVPVLRDRILYYEQYF
DNA: TGTGCTAGTGGTTTGGTTCCCGTATTACGGGATCGGATTCTTTACTACGAGCAGTACTTC

size: .
V: TRBV28
D: .
J: TRBJ1-2
CDR3: CASSVQYSAGYTF
DNA: TGTGCCAGCAGTGTCCAATACAGCGCTGGCTACACCTTC

size: .
V: TRBV6-5
D: .
J: TRBJ1-5
CDR3: CASSTARQEGQPQHF
DNA: TGTGCCAGCAGTACCGCACGACAGGAAGGTCAGCCCCAGCATTTT

size: .
V: TRBV24-1
D: .
J: TRBJ2-1
CDR3: CATSAGDSYNEQFF
DNA: TGTGCCACCAGTGCCGGGGACTCCTACAATGAGCAGTTCTTC

size: .
V: TRBV6-1
D: .
J: TRBJ2-6
CDR3: CASLAPGANVLTF
DNA: TGTGCCAGCTTAGCCCCTGGGGCCAACGTCCTGACTTTC

size: few
V: TRBV20-1
D: .
J: TRBJ2-1
CDR3: CSARRTGEQFF
DNA: TGCAGTGCTAGACGCACTGGTGAGCAGTTCTTC

size: .
V: TRBV6-5
D: .
J: TRBJ2-1
CDR3: CASSYGRGPGGSSNEQFF
DNA: TGTGCCAGCAGTTATGGGCGAGGGCCCGGAGGGTCGTCCAATGAGCAGTTCTTC

size: .
V: TRBV12-3/TRBV12-4
D: .
J: TRBJ2-5
CDR3: CASSSTALVTQYF
DNA: TGTGCCAGCAGTTCCACTGCCCTTGTGACCCAGTACTTC

size: .
V: TRBV4-1
D: .
J: TRBJ2-3
CDR3: CASSQAPLRGGPDTQYF
DNA: TGCGCCAGCAGCCAAGCCCCCTTGAGGGGGGGCCCAGATACGCAGTATTTT